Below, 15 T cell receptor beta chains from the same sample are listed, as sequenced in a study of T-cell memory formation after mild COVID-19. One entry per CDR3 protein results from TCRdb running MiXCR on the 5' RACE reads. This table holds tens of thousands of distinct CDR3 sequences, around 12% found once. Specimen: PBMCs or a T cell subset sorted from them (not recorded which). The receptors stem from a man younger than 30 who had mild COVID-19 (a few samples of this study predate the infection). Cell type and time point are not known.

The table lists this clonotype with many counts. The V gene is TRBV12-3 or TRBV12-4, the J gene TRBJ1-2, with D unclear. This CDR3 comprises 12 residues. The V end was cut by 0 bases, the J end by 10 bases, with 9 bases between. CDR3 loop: CASSLADGDYTF. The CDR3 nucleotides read TGTGCCAGCAGTTTAGCGGATGGGGACTACACCTTC.

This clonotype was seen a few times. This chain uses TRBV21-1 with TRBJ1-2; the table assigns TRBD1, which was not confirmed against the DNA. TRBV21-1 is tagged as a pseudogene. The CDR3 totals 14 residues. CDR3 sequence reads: CASSLTGSIYGYTF. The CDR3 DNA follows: TGTGCCAGCAGCTTAACCGGGTCGATCTATGGCTACACCTTC.

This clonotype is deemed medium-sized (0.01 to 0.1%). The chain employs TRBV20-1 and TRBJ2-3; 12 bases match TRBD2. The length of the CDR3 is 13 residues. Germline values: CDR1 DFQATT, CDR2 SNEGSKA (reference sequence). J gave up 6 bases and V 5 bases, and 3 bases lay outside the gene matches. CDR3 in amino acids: CSAAGTSGDTQYF. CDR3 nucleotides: TGCAGTGCTGCCGGGACTAGCGGGGATACGCAGTATTTT.

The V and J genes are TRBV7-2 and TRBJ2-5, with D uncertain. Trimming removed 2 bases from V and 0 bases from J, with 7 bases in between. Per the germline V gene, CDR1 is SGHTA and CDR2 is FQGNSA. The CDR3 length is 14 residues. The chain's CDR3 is CASSLSYYQETQYF. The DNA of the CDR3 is TGTGCCAGCAGCTTATCGTACTACCAAGAGACCCAGTACTTC. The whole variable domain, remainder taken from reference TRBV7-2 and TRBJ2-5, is GAGVSQSPSNKVTEKGKDVELRCDPISGHTALYWYRQSLGQGLEFLIYFQGNSAPDKSGLPSDRFSAERTGGSVSTLTIQRTQQEDSAVYLCASSLSYYQETQYFGPGTRLLVL.

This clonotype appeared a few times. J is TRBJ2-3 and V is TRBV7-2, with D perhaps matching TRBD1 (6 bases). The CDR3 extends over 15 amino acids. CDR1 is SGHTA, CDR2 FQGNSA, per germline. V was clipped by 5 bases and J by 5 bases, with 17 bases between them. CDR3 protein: CASSLTQGLGDTQYF. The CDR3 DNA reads TGTGCCAGCAGCCTCACCCAGGGGCTGGGAGATACGCAGTATTTT.

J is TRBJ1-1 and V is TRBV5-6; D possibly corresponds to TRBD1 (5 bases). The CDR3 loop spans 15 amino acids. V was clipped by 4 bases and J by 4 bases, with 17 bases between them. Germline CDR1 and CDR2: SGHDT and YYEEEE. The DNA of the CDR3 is TGTGCCAGCAGCCTGGGGGGGAACCGGGGCACTGAAGCTTTCTTT. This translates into CASSLGGNRGTEAFF.

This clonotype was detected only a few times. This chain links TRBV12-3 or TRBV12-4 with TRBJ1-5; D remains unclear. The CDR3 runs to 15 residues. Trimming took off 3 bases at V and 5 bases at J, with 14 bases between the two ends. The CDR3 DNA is TGTGCCAGCAGTTTTTATAGTGGCGCGGATCAGCCCCAGCATTTT. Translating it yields CASSFYSGADQPQHF.

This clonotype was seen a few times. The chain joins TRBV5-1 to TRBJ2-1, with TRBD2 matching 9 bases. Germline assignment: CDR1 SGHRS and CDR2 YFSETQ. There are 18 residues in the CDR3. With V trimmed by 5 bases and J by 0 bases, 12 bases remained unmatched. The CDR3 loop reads CASRPPVSGGSSYNEQFF. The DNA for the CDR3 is TGCGCCAGCAGGCCCCCCGTTAGCGGGGGAAGCTCCTACAATGAGCAGTTCTTC.

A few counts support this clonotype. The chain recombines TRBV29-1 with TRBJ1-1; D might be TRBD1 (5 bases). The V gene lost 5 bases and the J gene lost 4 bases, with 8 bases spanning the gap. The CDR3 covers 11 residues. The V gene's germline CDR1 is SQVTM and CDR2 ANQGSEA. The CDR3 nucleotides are TGCAGCGTTCGGGGGTTCACTGAAGCTTTCTTT. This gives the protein CSVRGFTEAFF.

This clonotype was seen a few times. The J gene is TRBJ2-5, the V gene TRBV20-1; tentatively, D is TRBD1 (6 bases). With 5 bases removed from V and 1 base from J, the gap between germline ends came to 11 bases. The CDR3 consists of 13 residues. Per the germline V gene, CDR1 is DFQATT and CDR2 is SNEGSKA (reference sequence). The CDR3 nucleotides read TGCAGTGCTCACCGGGACACCCAAGAGACCCAGTACTTC. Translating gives CSAHRDTQETQYF.

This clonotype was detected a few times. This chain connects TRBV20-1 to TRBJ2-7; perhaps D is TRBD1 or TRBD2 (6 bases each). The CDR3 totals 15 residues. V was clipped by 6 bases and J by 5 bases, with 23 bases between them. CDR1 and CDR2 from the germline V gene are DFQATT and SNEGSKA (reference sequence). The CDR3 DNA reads TGCAGTGCCGAGGGTGAGGACAGCCGGAGGGACGAGCAGTACTTC. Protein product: CSAEGEDSRRDEQYF.

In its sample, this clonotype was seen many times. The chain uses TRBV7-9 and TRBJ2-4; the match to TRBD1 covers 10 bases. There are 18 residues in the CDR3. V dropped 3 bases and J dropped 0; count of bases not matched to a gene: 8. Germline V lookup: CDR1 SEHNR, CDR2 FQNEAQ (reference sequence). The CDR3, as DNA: TGTGCCAGCAGCTTCGGACAGGGGGACCCAATAGCCAAAAACATTCAGTACTTC. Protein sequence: CASSFGQGDPIAKNIQYF.

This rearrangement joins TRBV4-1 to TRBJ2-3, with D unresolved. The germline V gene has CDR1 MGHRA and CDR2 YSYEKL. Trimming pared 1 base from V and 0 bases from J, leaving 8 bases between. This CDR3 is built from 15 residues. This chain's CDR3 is CASSQVGRSTDTQYF. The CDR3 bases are TGCGCCAGCAGCCAAGTCGGCAGAAGCACAGATACGCAGTATTTT.

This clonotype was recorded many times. In DNA, the CDR3 is TGCGCCAGCAGCCAAGGCACGAGCTCCTACAATGAGCAGTTCTTC. This gives the protein CASSQGTSSYNEQFF. The chain links TRBV4-3 to TRBJ2-1; D not certain. The germline V gene has CDR1 LGHNA and CDR2 YSLEER. Trimming stripped 1 base from V and 0 bases from J, with 7 bases between. The CDR3 sequence is 15 residues long.

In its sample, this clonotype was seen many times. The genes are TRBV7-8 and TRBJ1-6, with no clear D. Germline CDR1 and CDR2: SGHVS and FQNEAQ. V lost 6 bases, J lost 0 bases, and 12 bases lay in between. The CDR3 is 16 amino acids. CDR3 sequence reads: CASRPVPSSYNSPLHF. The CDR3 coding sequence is TGTGCCAGCAGACCCGTCCCGAGCTCCTATAATTCACCCCTCCACTTT.